The rows below give T cell receptor beta chains drawn from one sample of a study of T cell clonotyping in hematopoietic cell transplantation. Generated by immunoSEQ multiplex PCR, the TCRdb table keeps only in-frame clones and is missing some. The sample yields more than 10,000 clones, 75% to 95% seen once. Sequencing used peripheral blood mononuclear cells. These TCRs come from a man between 25 and 39 years old in good health. Some clones in this sample may be carry-over from other donors' samples. CDR3s include the opening cysteine and the closing phenylalanine or tryptophan. The D gene is left open where the match is weak. Some rows have no size entry. The others give once, few or many, or a class for an expanded clone.

size: NA
D: TRBD1
J: TRBJ2-3
V: TRBV6-5
CDR3: CASSLGQLTDTQYF
DNA: TGTGCCAGCAGTTTGGGACAGCTCACAGATACGCAGTATTTT

size: NA
D: NA
J: TRBJ2-7
V: TRBV6-5
CDR3: CASSYGVTAESYEQYF
DNA: TGTGCCAGCAGTTATGGAGTTACGGCAGAATCCTACGAGCAGTACTTC

size: NA
D: NA
J: TRBJ2-7
V: TRBV6-1
CDR3: CASSVRHGNYEQYF
DNA: TGTGCCAGCAGCGTTAGACACGGGAACTACGAGCAGTACTTC

size: NA
D: TRBD1
J: TRBJ1-5
V: TRBV2
CDR3: CASSRQGTSQPQHF
DNA: TGTGCCAGTTCCAGACAGGGGACGAGTCAGCCCCAGCATTTT

size: once
D: NA
J: TRBJ1-6
V: TRBV6-1
CDR3: CATDSYSPLHF
DNA: TGTGCCACCGACTCTTATTCACCCCTCCACTTT

size: NA
D: NA
J: TRBJ2-2
V: TRBV30
CDR3: CAWGITGTTTGELFF
DNA: TGTGCCTGGGGAATTACCGGGACAACTACCGGGGAGCTGTTTTTT

size: NA
D: NA
J: TRBJ2-3
V: TRBV5-1
CDR3: CASMRDRGDTQYF
DNA: TGCGCCAGCATGCGGGATAGGGGAGATACGCAGTATTTT

size: NA
D: TRBD1
J: TRBJ1-2
V: TRBV30
CDR3: CAKSGQGVGGYTF
DNA: TGTGCCAAATCGGGACAGGGTGTAGGTGGCTACACCTTC

size: few
D: NA
J: TRBJ1-1
V: TRBV4-3
CDR3: CASSQDRGKVAEAFF
DNA: TGCGCCAGCAGCCAAGATAGGGGGAAGGTGGCTGAAGCTTTCTTT

size: NA
D: TRBD1
J: TRBJ2-5
V: TRBV5-1
CDR3: CASSLAQGAQETQYF
DNA: TGCGCCAGCAGCTTGGCCCAGGGGGCTCAAGAGACCCAGTACTTC

size: NA
D: TRBD1
J: TRBJ2-7
V: TRBV5-1
CDR3: CASSLGTGGPYEQYF
DNA: TGCGCCAGCAGCTTGGGTACAGGGGGACCCTACGAGCAGTACTTC

size: NA
D: NA
J: TRBJ2-2
V: TRBV6-4
CDR3: CASSERSGAGAGELFF
DNA: TGTGCCAGCAGTGAGCGGAGCGGAGCCGGCGCCGGGGAGCTGTTTTTT

size: few
D: NA
J: TRBJ1-2
V: TRBV27
CDR3: CASSFGGSNGYTF
DNA: TGTGCCAGCAGTTTTGGAGGGTCAAATGGCTACACCTTC

size: NA
D: NA
J: TRBJ2-7
V: TRBV6-1
CDR3: CATAQAPGRSF
DNA: TGTGCCACAGCACAGGCCCCGGGACGCAGTTTC

size: NA
D: NA
J: TRBJ2-7
V: TRBV2
CDR3: CASSDSGSAYEQYF
DNA: TGTGCCAGCAGTGACTCTGGCAGCGCCTACGAGCAGTACTTC

size: NA
D: TRBD1
J: TRBJ1-2
V: TRBV10-3
CDR3: CAISESQGGNYGYTF
DNA: TGTGCCATCAGTGAGTCGCAGGGGGGGAACTATGGCTACACCTTC

size: NA
D: NA
J: TRBJ1-2
V: TRBV11-3
CDR3: CASSPGYTF
DNA: TGTGCCAGCAGCCCAGGCTACACCTTC

size: NA
D: NA
J: TRBJ1-2
V: TRBV12-2
CDR3: CASRNPRGRFNYGYTF
DNA: TGTGCAAGTCGCAACCCGCGGGGCAGGTTCAACTATGGCTACACCTTC

size: NA
D: TRBD2
J: TRBJ2-1
V: TRBV29-1
CDR3: CSVEVGGSLYNEQFF
DNA: TGCAGCGTTGAAGTCGGGGGGAGCCTCTACAATGAGCAGTTCTTC

size: NA
D: TRBD2
J: TRBJ2-3
V: TRBV29-1
CDR3: CSSQPSGSKDTQYF
DNA: TGCAGCAGCCAACCTAGCGGGAGTAAAGATACGCAGTATTTT

size: few
D: TRBD2
J: TRBJ2-3
V: TRBV6-1
CDR3: CASSELAGSTDTQYF
DNA: TGTGCCAGCAGTGAACTAGCGGGTAGCACAGATACGCAGTATTTT

size: NA
D: TRBD1
J: TRBJ2-7
V: TRBV10-3
CDR3: CAISESRDRGHEQYF
DNA: TGTGCCATCAGTGAGTCGAGGGACAGGGGACACGAGCAGTACTTC

size: NA
D: NA
J: TRBJ1-6
V: TRBV15
CDR3: CATSIDNSPLHF
DNA: TGTGCCACCAGCATCGACAATTCACCCCTCCACTTT

size: NA
D: NA
J: TRBJ2-2
V: TRBV7-8
CDR3: CASSTGQFGGELFF
DNA: TGTGCCAGCAGCACCGGACAGTTCGGCGGGGAGCTGTTTTTT

size: NA
D: NA
J: TRBJ1-1
V: TRBV7-2
CDR3: CASSLYGNTEAFF
DNA: TGTGCCAGCAGCTTATACGGGAACACTGAAGCTTTCTTT

size: NA
D: NA
J: TRBJ2-2
V: TRBV29-1
CDR3: CSVGGSHTGELFF
DNA: TGCAGCGTTGGTGGCTCCCACACCGGGGAGCTGTTTTTT

size: NA
D: TRBD1
J: TRBJ2-7
V: TRBV6-1
CDR3: CASRSGTAIYEQYF
DNA: TGTGCCAGCAGGTCCGGGACAGCCATCTACGAGCAGTACTTC

size: NA
D: NA
J: TRBJ2-1
V: TRBV10-3
CDR3: CAISESTGRLANEQFF
DNA: TGTGCCATCAGTGAGTCGACTGGGCGTTTAGCCAATGAGCAGTTCTTC

size: once
D: TRBD1
J: TRBJ1-4
V: TRBV6-1
CDR3: CASSEQGQGSEKLFF
DNA: TGTGCCAGCAGTGAGCAGGGACAGGGTTCTGAAAAACTGTTTTTT

size: NA
D: NA
J: TRBJ1-1
V: TRBV5-1
CDR3: CASSLIPKNTEAFF
DNA: TGCGCCAGCAGCCTAATACCGAAGAACACTGAAGCTTTCTTT

size: NA
D: NA
J: TRBJ1-1
V: TRBV4-3
CDR3: CASSQDRVLSSAFF
DNA: TGCGCCAGCAGCCAAGATCGAGTACTCTCATCGGCTTTCTTT

size: NA
D: NA
J: TRBJ2-6
V: TRBV2
CDR3: CASEGPGANVLTF
DNA: TGTGCCAGCGAGGGACCTGGGGCCAACGTCCTGACTTTC